The 26 T cell receptor beta chains given below trace back to one sample, sequenced in a study of neurological immune-mediated disorders. TCRdb itself ran the 5' RACE reads through MiXCR, one entry per CDR3 protein. The data show some 60,000 distinct CDR3 sequences, under 5.5% seen once. Sequencing was performed on PBMCs. Every receptor here comes from a woman aged 50 to 60 with multiple sclerosis.

This clonotype was observed at least ten times. The junction does not match germline at one end; this may be a read error. The gene calls are TRBV27 and TRBJ2-3; D call uncertain. Per germline, CDR1 MNHEY and CDR2 SMNVEV (reference sequence). The CDR3 is 16 residues long. CDR3 protein: CASSLSWAARTDTQYF. The CDR3 DNA follows: TGTGCCAGCAGCTTATCTTGGGCCGCTCGCACAGATACGCAGTATTTT.

At least ten counts were recorded for this clonotype. The CDR3 nucleotides read TGTGCCAGCAGTTACGACACTGAAGCTTTCTTT. Its protein product is CASSYDTEAFF. V and J are TRBV6-6 and TRBJ1-1, with D uncertain. The CDR3 has 11 amino acids. V lost 2 bases, J lost 3 bases, and 1 base lay in between. Germline lookup yields CDR1 MNHNY and CDR2 SVGAGI (reference sequence).

This clonotype has at least ten counts. V usage is TRBV11-2 and J usage is TRBJ1-2, with 7 bases aligning to TRBD1. CDR3 length: 18 residues. The ends lost 2 bases at V and 5 bases at J; junction bases unmatched: 17. Germline V gives CDR1 SGHAT, CDR2 FQNNGV. In DNA, the CDR3 is TGTGCCAGCAGCTTATACGGGGGCAGGGGGGGAGTAAGATATGGCTACACCTTC. This sequence encodes CASSLYGGRGGVRYGYTF. Using reference TRBV11-2 and TRBJ1-2 for the parts outside the CDR3, the full variable domain is EAGVAQSPRYKIIEKRQSVAFWCNPISGHATLYWYQQILGQGPKLLIQFQNNGVVDDSQLPKDRFSAERLKGVDSTLKIQPAKLEDSAVYLCASSLYGGRGGVRYGYTFGSGTRLTVV.

The sample holds many counts of this clonotype. This chain connects TRBV2 to TRBJ2-5; a weak D match, TRBD1 (5 bases). This CDR3 has 14 residues. Trimming took off 7 bases at V and 6 bases at J, with 18 bases between the two ends. Germline loops: CDR1 SNHLY, CDR2 FYNNEI. In DNA form, the CDR3 reads TGTGCCAGCAAGAACCAGGGAAGTTTGAAGACCCAGTACTTC. Translating gives CASKNQGSLKTQYF.

In its sample, this clonotype was seen many times. The chain carries TRBV4-3 and TRBJ2-3, with TRBD2 identical over 9 bases. V dropped 2 bases and J dropped 2; count of bases not matched to a gene: 14. The CDR3 consists of 19 residues. CDR1 is LGHNA, CDR2 YSLEER, per germline. DNA for the CDR3: TGCGCCAGCAGCCAAAGCCCCCAACCGGGACTAGCCTCCACAGATACGCAGTATTTT. Its protein product is CASSQSPQPGLASTDTQYF.

This clonotype was found many times. The chain couples TRBV11-2 to TRBJ2-5, with D perhaps assigned TRBD1 or TRBD2 (5 bases each). Trimming took off 5 bases at V and 5 bases at J, with 9 bases between the two ends. Germline V CDR1 and CDR2: SGHAT, FQNNGV. This CDR3 contains 12 residues. The CDR3 protein is CASSRGAETQYF. As DNA, the CDR3 is TGTGCCAGCAGCCGAGGGGCGGAGACCCAGTACTTC.

This rearrangement joins TRBV7-7 to TRBJ2-7; tentatively, D is TRBD1 or TRBD2 (5 bases each). Germline values: CDR1 SSHAT, CDR2 FNYEAQ (reference sequence). The CDR3 contains 19 residues. CDR3 nucleotides: TGTGCTAGCAGCTTAGTGACCAAAGGGGTCCTGGATCGGGAACGCGAGCAGTACGTC. This sequence encodes CASSLVTKGVLDREREQYV.

On this clonotype: It may be a read error: a sequence one base away is much more abundant. This rearrangement joins TRBV24-1 to TRBJ2-5, with TRBD1 as a possible D gene (5 bases). Looked up from germline, CDR1 is KGHDR and CDR2 is SFDVKD. Trimming cost V 4 bases and J 5 bases, with 13 bases left between them. The CDR3 spans 14 residues. The CDR3 DNA reads as TGTGCCACCAGTGACAGAGAAAGGGGTGAGACCCAGTACTTC. This translates into CATSDRERGETQYF.

The sample holds many counts of this clonotype. The chain is built from TRBV18 and TRBJ2-4; D gene unclear. Per germline, CDR1 KGHSH and CDR2 LQKENI. This CDR3 spans 12 amino acids. Trimming stripped 6 bases from V and 6 bases from J, with 9 bases between. CDR3 loop: CASSVDGNIQYF. CDR3 DNA sequence: TGTGCCAGCTCGGTTGACGGAAACATTCAGTACTTC.

This clonotype was observed once. The rearrangement uses TRBV7-6 and TRBJ2-7, with D possibly called TRBD1 or TRBD2 (5 bases each). Germline loops: CDR1 SGHVS, CDR2 FNYEAQ. V shed 1 base and J shed 5 bases, with 9 bases lying between them. The CDR3 is made up of 13 amino acids. The CDR3 reads CASSLVLGDEQYV. The CDR3 DNA sequence: TGTGCCAGCAGCTTAGTACTAGGGGACGAGCAGTACGTC.

At least ten counts were recorded for this clonotype. CDR3 sequence reads: CSARLAGQETQYF. In nucleotides, the CDR3 is TGCAGTGCTAGACTAGCGGGGCAAGAGACCCAGTACTTC. The V gene is TRBV20-1, the J gene TRBJ2-5; 9 bases are shared with TRBD2. This CDR3 contains 13 residues. The V gene end was trimmed by 2 bases and the J gene end by 2 bases; junction bases not matched to a gene: 0. Germline CDR1 DFQATT, CDR2 SNEGSKA (reference sequence).

As regards this clonotype: A much larger clone sits a single nucleotide away, making a read error possible. DNA of the CDR3: TGCGCCAGCAGGTACAAGAACACCGGGGAGCTGTTTTTT. As protein: CASRYKNTGELFF. The chain is built from TRBV5-1 and TRBJ2-2; D unclear. V lost 5 bases to trimming and J lost 1 base, with 6 bases between them. CDR3 size: 13 residues. CDR1 and CDR2 (germline): SGHRS, YFSETQ.

This clonotype came up many times. V and J are TRBV5-1 and TRBJ2-5, with 7 bases matching TRBD2. There are 15 residues in the CDR3. V dropped 4 bases and J dropped 5; count of bases not matched to a gene: 11. Germline CDR1 reads SGHRS; CDR2 reads YFSETQ. The CDR3 sequence is CASSAGLGGIETQYF. In DNA form, the CDR3 reads TGCGCCAGCAGCGCGGGTCTCGGGGGGATCGAGACCCAGTACTTC.

This clonotype was seen repeatedly, ten times or more. The chain recombines TRBV7-6 with TRBJ1-3; D may be TRBD1 (5 bases). CDR1 is SGHVS and CDR2 is FNYEAQ in the germline V gene. This CDR3 is 18 amino acids long. Trimming left V 5 bases short and J 1 base short, with 21 bases between. In DNA, the CDR3 is TGTGCCAGCAGCCCTACCCCCTCAGGGAAGGGATCTGGAAACACCATATATTTT. Translation: CASSPTPSGKGSGNTIYF. The full variable domain, rest sourced from reference TRBV7-6 and TRBJ1-3, is GAGVSQSPRYKVTKRGQDVALRCDPISGHVSLYWYRQALGQGPEFLTYFNYEAQQDKSGLPNDRFSAERPEGSISTLTIQRTEQRDSAMYRCASSPTPSGKGSGNTIYFGEGSWLTVV.

This clonotype was seen many times. J is TRBJ1-2 and V is TRBV3-1, with D perhaps matching TRBD1 (5 bases). Germline V CDR1 and CDR2: LGHDT, YNNKEL (reference sequence). The V and J ends lost 3 bases and 2 bases respectively, with 13 bases between them. This CDR3 has 15 amino acids. DNA for the CDR3: TGTGCCAGCAGCCAGACCGGGACGGAGAACTATGGCTACACCTTC. Protein sequence: CASSQTGTENYGYTF.

This clonotype showed up many times. The chain links TRBV29-1 to TRBJ1-1; 8 positions match TRBD1. Germline V gene lookup returns CDR1 SQVTM and CDR2 ANQGSEA. The trim removed 6 bases at V and 2 bases at J, leaving 5 bases unmatched. This CDR3 is 13 amino acids long. CDR3 in amino acids: CSVYDRGNTEAFF. CDR3 bases: TGCAGCGTCTACGACAGGGGAAACACTGAAGCTTTCTTT. The full variable domain, with the rest looked up from reference TRBV29-1 and TRBJ1-1, is SAVISQKPSRDICQRGTSLTIQCQVDSQVTMMFWYRQQPGQSLTLIATANQGSEATYESGFVIDKFPISRPNLTFSTLTVSNMSPEDSSIYLCSVYDRGNTEAFFGQGTRLTVV.

This clonotype was observed many times. The V gene is TRBV7-2, the J gene TRBJ2-3; 9 bases agree with TRBD2. After removal of 1 base from V and 5 bases from J, the junction contained 7 bases not matched to a gene. This CDR3 has 16 residues. CDR1 and CDR2 from the germline V gene are SGHTA and FQGNSA. The CDR3 protein is CASSLVSGGLGDTQYF. CDR3 DNA sequence: TGTGCCAGCAGCTTAGTGAGCGGGGGGTTAGGAGATACGCAGTATTTT.

This clonotype has at least ten counts. V and J are TRBV6-2 or TRBV6-3 and TRBJ1-2, with TRBD1 matching over 12 bases. J lost 0 bases, V lost 6 bases, and 5 bases had no gene match. Looked up from germline, CDR1 is MNHEY and CDR2 is SVGEGT. The CDR3 has 16 residues. The CDR3 DNA reads as TGTGCCAGCAGCCCCGGGACAGGGGGCCCTAACTATGGCTACACCTTC. The encoded protein is CASSPGTGGPNYGYTF.

This clonotype rates as medium-sized. J is TRBJ2-2 and V is TRBV10-3; D is perhaps TRBD1 (6 bases). Germline values: CDR1 ENHRY, CDR2 SYGVKD. The CDR3 length is 15 residues. Trimming cost V 7 bases and J 0 bases, with 12 bases left between them. CDR3 DNA: TGTGCCATCAACGCCGGGACATCGAACACCGGGGAGCTGTTTTTT. This sequence encodes CAINAGTSNTGELFF.

The gene calls are TRBV6-2 or TRBV6-3 and TRBJ2-2; D possibly corresponds to TRBD2 (6 bases). The CDR3 runs 14 residues. The V end was cut by 6 bases, the J end by 2 bases, with 10 bases between. Germline V lookup: CDR1 MNHEY, CDR2 SVGEGT. The CDR3 is CASSRDFNTGELFF. CDR3 DNA: TGTGCCAGCAGCCGGGACTTTAACACCGGGGAGCTGTTTTTT.

This clonotype came up many times. The chain links TRBV20-1 to TRBJ1-2, with TRBD1 identical over 12 bases. The germline gives CDR1 DFQATT, CDR2 SNEGSKA (reference sequence). The length of the CDR3 is 13 residues. Trimming removed 5 bases from V and 6 bases from J; junction bases left unmatched: 4. CDR3 bases: TGCAGTGCTCCGGGACAGGGGGCGAATGGCTACACCTTC. Its translation is CSAPGQGANGYTF.

This clonotype was seen many times. This chain joins TRBV29-1 and TRBJ1-5, with 9 bases aligning to TRBD1. CDR1 and CDR2 from the germline V gene are SQVTM and ANQGSEA. CDR3 length: 13 amino acids. The V and J ends lost 5 bases and 6 bases, in that order; junction bases with no gene match: 5. The CDR3 spells CSVSQGAVQPQHF. Here the CDR3 DNA reads TGCAGCGTTTCACAGGGGGCTGTTCAGCCCCAGCATTTT.

This clonotype appeared a few times. The rearrangement uses TRBV12-3 or TRBV12-4 and TRBJ2-3, with 11 positions matching TRBD2. The trim removed 7 bases at V and 0 bases at J, leaving 15 bases unmatched. The CDR3 consists of 19 residues. The CDR3 loop is CASNLYLAGGLTSTDTQYF. CDR3 bases: TGTGCCAGCAATCTTTACCTAGCGGGGGGCCTGACTAGCACAGATACGCAGTATTTT.

This clonotype has a count of ten or more. The chain uses TRBV20-1 and TRBJ2-2; 11 nucleotides agree with TRBD2. Per germline, CDR1 DFQATT and CDR2 SNEGSKA (reference sequence). The CDR3 length is 14 residues. J was trimmed by 5 bases and V by 3 bases; bases with no gene match: 2. The DNA for the CDR3 is TGCAGTGCTAGGGCTAGCGGGGGGACCGGGGAGCTGTTTTTT. This sequence encodes CSARASGGTGELFF.

This clonotype was detected ten times or more. The genes are TRBV4-1 and TRBJ1-1, with D possibly matching TRBD1 (6 bases). The CDR3 is made up of 15 amino acids. The germline V gene has CDR1 MGHRA and CDR2 YSYEKL. Trimming cost V 4 bases and J 3 bases, with 15 bases left between them. This chain's CDR3 is CASSPGGQGHTEAFF. CDR3 DNA sequence: TGCGCCAGCAGCCCCGGGGGCCAGGGCCACACTGAAGCTTTCTTT.

This clonotype was counted ten times or more. This chain connects TRBV12-3 or TRBV12-4 to TRBJ1-4, with TRBD1 matching 8 bases. Trimming at V came to 6 bases and at J to 8 bases, leaving 5 bases not matched to a gene. CDR3 length: 13 residues. The CDR3 reads CASRLGQGEKLFF. CDR3 sequence (DNA): TGTGCCAGCAGACTAGGACAGGGAGAAAAACTGTTTTTT.